These T cell receptor beta chains were read from a single sample in a study of blood T cells in healthy people across ages. TCRdb ran MiXCR on the 5' RACE reads and lists one entry per CDR3 protein. This sample yields about 1.4 million distinct CDR3 sequences, of which around 55% are seen a single time; over 6.5% belongs to the top ten. The sample consisted of blood. The receptors were gathered from a young man in good health. Each CDR3 is given with its conserved first and last residue. D genes are given only for firm matches. Expanded clones are given a class, and other clones once, few, many or no size at all.

V: TRBV7-2; size: -; J: TRBJ2-5; D: -; CDR3: CASRASETQYF; DNA: TGTGCCAGCAGAGCATCTGAGACCCAGTACTTC
V: TRBV7-8; size: -; J: TRBJ2-4; D: TRBD1; CDR3: CASSPLGDRGQLRQNLQYF; DNA: TGTGCCAGCAGCCCCCTCGGGGACAGGGGGCAATTAAGGCAAAACCTTCAGTACTTC
V: TRBV12-3/TRBV12-4; size: -; J: TRBJ2-3; D: -; CDR3: CASSLDGRADTQYF; DNA: TGTGCCAGCAGTTTAGACGGGAGAGCAGATACGCAGTATTTT
V: TRBV12-3/TRBV12-4; size: -; J: TRBJ1-6; D: -; CDR3: CASSETGTRTYSPLHF; DNA: TGTGCCAGCAGCGAGACCGGGACAAGGACTTATTCACCCCTCCACTTT
V: TRBV10-3; size: few; J: TRBJ1-4; D: -; CDR3: CAAMGGLNEKLFF; DNA: TGTGCCGCAATGGGGGGCTTAAATGAAAAACTGTTTTTT
V: TRBV4-2; size: few; J: TRBJ2-7; D: -; CDR3: CASSQDTGVFYEQYF; DNA: TGTGCCAGCAGCCAAGATACTGGGGTTTTCTACGAGCAGTACTTC
V: TRBV5-1; size: few; J: TRBJ1-4; D: -; CDR3: CASSFGSTGEKLFF; DNA: TGCGCCAGCAGCTTCGGCAGTACCGGTGAAAAACTGTTTTTT
V: TRBV2; size: -; J: TRBJ2-7; D: TRBD1; CDR3: CASSGGTGDNEQYF; DNA: TGTGCCAGCAGTGGCGGGACAGGGGACAATGAGCAGTACTTC
V: TRBV6-1; size: -; J: TRBJ1-2; D: -; CDR3: CASSEATGDGYTF; DNA: TGTGCCAGCAGTGAAGCTACGGGGGATGGCTACACCTTC
V: TRBV7-2; size: -; J: TRBJ2-3; D: TRBD2; CDR3: CASSLADGLASDTQYF; DNA: TGTGCCAGCAGTTTAGCGGATGGACTAGCCTCTGATACGCAGTATTTT
V: TRBV14; size: -; J: TRBJ2-7; D: -; CDR3: CASRRDLSYEQYF; DNA: TGTGCCAGCAGACGAGACTTATCCTACGAGCAGTACTTC
V: TRBV18; size: once; J: TRBJ2-1; D: -; CDR3: CASSPREYNEQFF; DNA: TGTGCCAGCTCACCAAGGGAATACAATGAGCAGTTCTTC
V: TRBV28; size: -; J: TRBJ1-6; D: TRBD1; CDR3: CASRPQDRGLGYNSPLHF; DNA: TGTGCCAGCAGACCCCAGGACAGGGGTTTAGGGTATAATTCACCCCTCCACTTT
V: TRBV6-2/TRBV6-3; size: few; J: TRBJ2-1; D: -; CDR3: CASSYLIGDSYNEQFF; DNA: TGTGCCAGCAGTTACTTGATCGGGGACTCCTACAATGAGCAGTTCTTC
V: TRBV6-5; size: -; J: TRBJ1-2; D: TRBD1; CDR3: CASSYDSNAGTGVGYTF; DNA: TGTGCCAGCAGTTACGATAGCAATGCCGGGACAGGGGTTGGCTACACCTTC
V: TRBV11-2; size: once; J: TRBJ2-7; D: -; CDR3: CASSPLRGVSYEQYF; DNA: TGTGCCAGCAGCCCCTTGAGGGGGGTAAGCTACGAGCAGTACTTC
V: TRBV20-1; size: -; J: TRBJ2-7; D: -; CDR3: CSARDLSALPYEQYF; DNA: TGCAGTGCTAGAGATCTTAGCGCGTTACCCTACGAGCAGTACTTC
V: TRBV6-5; size: -; J: TRBJ2-4; D: -; CDR3: CASTKGGEQYF; DNA: TGTGCCAGCACTAAGGGGGGTGAGCAGTACTTC
V: TRBV7-9; size: few; J: TRBJ2-1; D: TRBD1; CDR3: CASSSGQGHIGNEQFF; DNA: TGTGCCAGCAGCTCGGGACAGGGCCATATTGGGAATGAGCAGTTCTTC
V: TRBV29-1; size: few; J: TRBJ1-2; D: -; CDR3: CSVFEGGYGYTF; DNA: TGCAGCGTTTTCGAGGGGGGCTATGGCTACACCTTC
V: TRBV6-5; size: -; J: TRBJ2-5; D: -; CDR3: CASRRWGLLRETQYF; DNA: TGTGCCAGCAGACGATGGGGACTCCTGAGGGAGACCCAGTACTTC
V: TRBV29-1; size: few; J: TRBJ2-7; D: -; CDR3: CSVYLPASYEQYF; DNA: TGCAGCGTTTATTTGCCAGCCTCCTACGAGCAGTACTTC
V: TRBV25-1; size: -; J: TRBJ1-1; D: TRBD1; CDR3: CASSVFRGGRGQAFF; DNA: TGTGCCAGCAGTGTTTTCAGGGGGGGGCGCGGGCAAGCTTTCTTT
V: TRBV4-3; size: few; J: TRBJ2-3; D: TRBD2; CDR3: CASSRHYGLAGGTDTQYF; DNA: TGCGCCAGCAGCCGACATTATGGGCTAGCGGGGGGTACAGATACGCAGTATTTT
V: TRBV4-1; size: -; J: TRBJ2-1; D: -; CDR3: CASSQEPGFSYNEQFF; DNA: TGCGCCAGCAGCCAAGAGCCGGGCTTTTCCTACAATGAGCAGTTCTTC
V: TRBV5-1; size: -; J: TRBJ2-3; D: TRBD1; CDR3: CASSPRTGDTQYF; DNA: TGCGCCAGCAGCCCCCGGACAGGGGATACGCAGTATTTT
V: TRBV27; size: -; J: TRBJ2-5; D: -; CDR3: CASSFVGGEETQYF; DNA: TGTGCCAGCAGTTTTGTTGGAGGGGAAGAGACCCAGTACTTC
V: TRBV27; size: few; J: TRBJ2-5; D: -; CDR3: CASRRVGETQYF; DNA: TGTGCCAGCAGAAGGGTGGGAGAGACCCAGTACTTC
V: TRBV6-2/TRBV6-3; size: -; J: TRBJ2-1; D: -; CDR3: CASSTPAGRLSYNEQFF; DNA: TGTGCCAGCAGCACCCCAGCGGGTAGACTCTCCTACAATGAGCAGTTCTTC
V: TRBV28; size: -; J: TRBJ2-5; D: -; CDR3: CASSLSPVGGQETQYF; DNA: TGTGCCAGCAGTTTAAGCCCCGTTGGAGGGCAAGAGACCCAGTACTTC
V: TRBV20-1; size: -; J: TRBJ2-7; D: -; CDR3: CSARDGEKVSYEQYF; DNA: TGCAGTGCTAGAGACGGGGAGAAGGTATCCTACGAGCAGTACTTC
V: TRBV20-1; size: few; J: TRBJ2-5; D: TRBD1; CDR3: CSARSDRVETQYF; DNA: TGCAGTGCTAGATCGGACAGGGTAGAGACCCAGTACTTC
V: TRBV5-6; size: -; J: TRBJ2-3; D: -; CDR3: CASSLGQEEGDTQYF; DNA: TGTGCCAGCAGCTTGGGACAGGAGGAGGGAGATACGCAGTATTTT
V: TRBV12-3/TRBV12-4; size: few; J: TRBJ1-2; D: -; CDR3: CASRRGNDNYGYTF; DNA: TGTGCCAGCAGGAGGGGGAATGATAACTATGGCTACACCTTC
V: TRBV2; size: -; J: TRBJ2-7; D: -; CDR3: CASSKQAYEQYF; DNA: TGTGCCAGCAGTAAACAGGCTTACGAGCAGTACTTC